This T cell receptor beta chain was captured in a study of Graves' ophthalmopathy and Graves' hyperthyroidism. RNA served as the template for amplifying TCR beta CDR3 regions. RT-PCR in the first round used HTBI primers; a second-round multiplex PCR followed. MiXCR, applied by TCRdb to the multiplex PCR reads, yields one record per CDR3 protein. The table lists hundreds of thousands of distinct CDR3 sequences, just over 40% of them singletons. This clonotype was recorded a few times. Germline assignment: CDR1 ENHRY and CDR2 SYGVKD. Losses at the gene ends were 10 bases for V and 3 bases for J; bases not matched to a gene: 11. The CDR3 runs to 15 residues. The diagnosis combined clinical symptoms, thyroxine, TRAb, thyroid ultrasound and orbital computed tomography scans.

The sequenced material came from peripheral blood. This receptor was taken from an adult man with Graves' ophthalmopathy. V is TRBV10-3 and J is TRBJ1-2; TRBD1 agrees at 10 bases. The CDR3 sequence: CASTPSGTGDYGYTF. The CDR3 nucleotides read TGTGCCAGCACACCCTCCGGGACAGGGGACTATGGCTACACCTTC.